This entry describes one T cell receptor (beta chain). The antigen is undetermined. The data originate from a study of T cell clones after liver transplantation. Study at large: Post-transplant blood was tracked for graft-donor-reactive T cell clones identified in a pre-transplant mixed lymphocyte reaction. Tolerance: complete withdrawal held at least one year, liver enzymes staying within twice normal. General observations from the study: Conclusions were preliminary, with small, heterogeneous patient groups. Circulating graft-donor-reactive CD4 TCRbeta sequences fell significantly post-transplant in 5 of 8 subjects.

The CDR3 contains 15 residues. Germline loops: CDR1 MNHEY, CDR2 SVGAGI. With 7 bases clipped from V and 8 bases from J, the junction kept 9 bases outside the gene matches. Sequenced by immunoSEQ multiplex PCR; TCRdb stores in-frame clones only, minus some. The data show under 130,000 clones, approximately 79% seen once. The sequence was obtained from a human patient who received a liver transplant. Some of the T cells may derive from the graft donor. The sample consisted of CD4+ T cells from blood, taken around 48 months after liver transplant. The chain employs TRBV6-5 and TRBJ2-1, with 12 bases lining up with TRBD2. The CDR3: CASKPLAGGLDEQFF. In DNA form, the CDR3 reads TGTGCCAGCAAACCCCTAGCGGGGGGGCTCGATGAGCAGTTCTTC.